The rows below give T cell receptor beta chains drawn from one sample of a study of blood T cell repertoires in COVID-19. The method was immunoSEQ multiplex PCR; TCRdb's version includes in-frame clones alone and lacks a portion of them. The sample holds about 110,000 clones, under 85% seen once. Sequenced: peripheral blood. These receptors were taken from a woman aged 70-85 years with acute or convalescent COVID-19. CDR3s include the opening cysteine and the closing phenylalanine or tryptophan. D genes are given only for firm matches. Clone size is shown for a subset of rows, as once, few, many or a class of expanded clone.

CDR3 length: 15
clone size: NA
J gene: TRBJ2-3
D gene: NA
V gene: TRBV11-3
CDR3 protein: CASSLDGSDTDTQYF
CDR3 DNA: TGTGCCAGCAGCTTAGATGGTAGTGACACAGATACGCAGTATTTT

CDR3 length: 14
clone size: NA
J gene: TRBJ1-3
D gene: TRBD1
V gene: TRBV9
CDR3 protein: CASSVTGTENTIYF
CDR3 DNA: TGTGCCAGCAGCGTTACCGGGACAGAAAACACCATATATTTT

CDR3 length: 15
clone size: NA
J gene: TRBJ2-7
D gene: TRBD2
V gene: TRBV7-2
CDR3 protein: CASSWRGGTAYEQYF
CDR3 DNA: TGTGCCAGCAGCTGGCGGGGGGGGACGGCCTACGAGCAGTACTTC

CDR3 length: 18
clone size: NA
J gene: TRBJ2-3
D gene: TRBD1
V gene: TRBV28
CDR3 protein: CASSFSPGTGDLTDTQYF
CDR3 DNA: TGTGCCAGCAGTTTCTCCCCCGGGACAGGGGACCTCACAGATACGCAGTATTTT

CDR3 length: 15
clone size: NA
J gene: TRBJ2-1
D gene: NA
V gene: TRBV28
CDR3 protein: CASSLTQGSKDEQFF
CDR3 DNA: TGTGCCAGCAGTTTAACGCAGGGATCCAAAGATGAGCAGTTCTTC

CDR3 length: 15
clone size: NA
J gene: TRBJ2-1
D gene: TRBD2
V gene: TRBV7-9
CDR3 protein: CASSPFSVAGGLQFF
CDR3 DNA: TGTGCCAGCAGCCCCTTTTCGGTAGCGGGAGGGCTACAGTTCTTC

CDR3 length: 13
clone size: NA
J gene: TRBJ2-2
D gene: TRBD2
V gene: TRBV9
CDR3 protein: CASRGREVGELFF
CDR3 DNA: TGTGCCAGTAGGGGACGGGAGGTCGGGGAGCTGTTTTTT

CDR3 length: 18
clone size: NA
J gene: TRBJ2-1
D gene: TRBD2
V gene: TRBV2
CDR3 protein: CASSVHSGGAISYNEQFF
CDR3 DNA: TGTGCCAGCAGTGTACATAGCGGGGGGGCCATTTCCTACAATGAGCAGTTCTTC

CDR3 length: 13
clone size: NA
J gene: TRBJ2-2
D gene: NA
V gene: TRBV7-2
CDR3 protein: CASSSGGTGELFF
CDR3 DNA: TGTGCCAGCAGCTCCGGGGGTACCGGGGAGCTGTTTTTT

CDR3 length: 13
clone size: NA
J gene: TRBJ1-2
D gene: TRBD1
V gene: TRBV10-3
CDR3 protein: CAISPDRVYGYTF
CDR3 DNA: TGTGCCATCAGCCCGGACAGGGTCTATGGCTACACCTTC

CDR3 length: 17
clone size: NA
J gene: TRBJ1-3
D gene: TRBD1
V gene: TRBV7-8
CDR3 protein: CASSSATGRHSGNTIYF
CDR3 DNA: TGTGCCAGCAGCTCAGCGACAGGGAGGCACTCTGGAAACACCATATATTTT

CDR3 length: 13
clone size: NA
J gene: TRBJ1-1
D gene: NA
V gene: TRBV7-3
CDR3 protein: CASSHSGGTEAFF
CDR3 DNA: TGTGCCAGCAGCCACTCAGGAGGCACTGAAGCTTTCTTT

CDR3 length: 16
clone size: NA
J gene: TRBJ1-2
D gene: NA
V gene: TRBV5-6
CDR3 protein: CASSLAGSAANYGYTF
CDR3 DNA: TGTGCCAGCAGCTTGGCTGGCAGCGCGGCTAATTATGGCTACACCTTC

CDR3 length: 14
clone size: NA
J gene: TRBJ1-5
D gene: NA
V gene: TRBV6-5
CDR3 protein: CASRGDRPNQPQHF
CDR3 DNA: TGTGCCAGCAGAGGAGACAGACCCAATCAGCCCCAGCATTTT

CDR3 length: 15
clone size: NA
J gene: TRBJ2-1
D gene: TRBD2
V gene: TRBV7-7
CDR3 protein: CASSPSGGPLGEQFF
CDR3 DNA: TGTGCTAGCAGCCCCTCGGGGGGGCCCCTCGGTGAGCAGTTCTTC

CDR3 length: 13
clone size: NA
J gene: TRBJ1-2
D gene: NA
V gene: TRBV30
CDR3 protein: CAWTDTVGYGYTF
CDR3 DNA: TGTGCCTGGACAGATACAGTGGGCTATGGCTACACCTTC

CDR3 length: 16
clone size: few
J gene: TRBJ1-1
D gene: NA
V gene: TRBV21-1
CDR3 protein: CASSKGSGGMNTEAFF
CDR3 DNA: TGTGCCAGCAGCAAAGGGTCAGGGGGGATGAACACTGAAGCTTTCTTT

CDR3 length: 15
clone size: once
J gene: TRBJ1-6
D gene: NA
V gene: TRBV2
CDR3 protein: CASSTRTALGSPLHF
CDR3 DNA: TGTGCCAGCAGTACACGGACAGCGCTTGGTTCACCCCTCCACTTT

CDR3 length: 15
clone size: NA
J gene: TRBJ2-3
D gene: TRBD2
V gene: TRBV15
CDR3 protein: CATSRATGGPDTQYF
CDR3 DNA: TGTGCCACCAGCAGAGCGACGGGGGGTCCGGATACGCAGTATTTT

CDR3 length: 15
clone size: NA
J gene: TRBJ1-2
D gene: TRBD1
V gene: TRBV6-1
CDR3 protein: CASSEYRGGDYGYTF
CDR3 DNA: TGTGCCAGCAGTGAATACAGGGGGGGAGACTATGGCTACACCTTC

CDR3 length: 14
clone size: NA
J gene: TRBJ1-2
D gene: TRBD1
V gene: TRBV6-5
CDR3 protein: CASSTWTGPWGYTF
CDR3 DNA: TGTGCCAGCAGTACCTGGACAGGCCCCTGGGGCTACACCTTC

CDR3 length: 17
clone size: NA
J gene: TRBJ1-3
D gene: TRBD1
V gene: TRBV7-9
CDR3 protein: CASSFSQGARTENTIYF
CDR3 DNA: TGTGCCAGCAGCTTTTCACAGGGGGCAAGGACGGAAAACACCATATATTTT

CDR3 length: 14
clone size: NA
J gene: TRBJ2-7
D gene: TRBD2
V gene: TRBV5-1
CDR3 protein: CASRPLAGVGEQYF
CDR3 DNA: TGCGCCAGCCGGCCTCTAGCGGGAGTGGGTGAGCAGTACTTC

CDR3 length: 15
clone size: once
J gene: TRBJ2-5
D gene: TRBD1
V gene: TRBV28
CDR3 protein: CASSLYVDRVKTQYF
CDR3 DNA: TGTGCCAGCAGTTTATACGTGGACAGGGTAAAGACCCAGTACTTC

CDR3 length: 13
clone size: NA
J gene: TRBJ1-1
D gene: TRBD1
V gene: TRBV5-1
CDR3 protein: CASSLARDREAFF
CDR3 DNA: TGCGCCAGCAGCTTGGCCCGGGACAGGGAAGCTTTCTTT

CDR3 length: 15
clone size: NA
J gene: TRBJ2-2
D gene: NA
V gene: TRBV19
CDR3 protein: CASRPGLTNTGELFF
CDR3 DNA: TGTGCCAGTAGACCGGGTCTTACCAACACCGGGGAGCTGTTTTTT

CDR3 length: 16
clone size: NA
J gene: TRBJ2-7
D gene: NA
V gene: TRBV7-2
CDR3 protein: CASSLDPSRVPYEQYF
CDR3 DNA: TGTGCCAGCAGCTTAGACCCTTCGCGGGTACCCTACGAGCAGTACTTC

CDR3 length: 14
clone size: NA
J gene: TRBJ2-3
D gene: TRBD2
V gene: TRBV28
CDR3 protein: CASSLGGTSRSMYF
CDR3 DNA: TGTGCCAGCAGTTTAGGGGGGACTAGCCGGTCCATGTATTTT

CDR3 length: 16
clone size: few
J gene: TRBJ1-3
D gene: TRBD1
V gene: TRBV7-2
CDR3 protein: CASSPRQGSGGNTIYF
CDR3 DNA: TGTGCCAGCAGCCCCCGACAGGGATCGGGTGGAAACACCATATATTTT

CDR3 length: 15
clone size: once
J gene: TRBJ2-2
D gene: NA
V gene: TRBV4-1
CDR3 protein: CASSQGATNTGELFF
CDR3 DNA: TGCGCCAGCAGCCAAGGGGCCACCAACACCGGGGAGCTGTTTTTT

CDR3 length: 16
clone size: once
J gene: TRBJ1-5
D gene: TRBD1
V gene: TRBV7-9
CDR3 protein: CASSLARQGNNQPQHF
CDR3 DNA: TGTGCCAGCAGCTTAGCGCGACAGGGTAACAATCAGCCCCAGCATTTT

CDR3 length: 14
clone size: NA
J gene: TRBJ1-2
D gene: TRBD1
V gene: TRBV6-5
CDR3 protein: CASSSPGQGNSYTF
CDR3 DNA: TGTGCCAGCAGCTCCCCTGGACAGGGTAATAGCTACACCTTC

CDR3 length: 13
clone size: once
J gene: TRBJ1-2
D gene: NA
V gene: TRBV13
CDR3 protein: CASSTGENYGYTF
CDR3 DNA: TGTGCCAGCAGCACGGGGGAAAACTATGGCTACACCTTC

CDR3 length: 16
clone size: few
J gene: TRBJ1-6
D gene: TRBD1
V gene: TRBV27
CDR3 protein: CASSLRDRGGWSPLHF
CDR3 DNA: TGTGCCAGCAGTTTAAGGGACAGGGGAGGTTGGTCACCCCTCCACTTT

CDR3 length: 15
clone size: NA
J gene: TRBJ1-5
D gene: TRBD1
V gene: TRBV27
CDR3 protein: CASSLRQGETQPQHF
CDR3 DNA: TGTGCCAGCAGTTTGCGACAGGGGGAAACGCAGCCCCAGCATTTT

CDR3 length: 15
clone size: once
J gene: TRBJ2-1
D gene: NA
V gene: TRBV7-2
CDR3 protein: CASSSTGTSKMRQFF
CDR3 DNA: TGTGCCAGCAGCTCGACCGGGACATCTAAAATGAGGCAGTTCTTC

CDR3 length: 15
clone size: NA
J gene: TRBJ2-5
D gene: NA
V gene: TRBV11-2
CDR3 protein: CASSPLQVYQETQYF
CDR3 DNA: TGTGCCAGCAGCCCGCTACAGGTGTACCAAGAGACCCAGTACTTC

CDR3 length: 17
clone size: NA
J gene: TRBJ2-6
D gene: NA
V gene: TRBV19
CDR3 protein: CASSPGGGAAGANVLTF
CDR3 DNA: TGTGCCAGTAGCCCTGGAGGCGGAGCGGCTGGGGCCAACGTCCTGACTTTC

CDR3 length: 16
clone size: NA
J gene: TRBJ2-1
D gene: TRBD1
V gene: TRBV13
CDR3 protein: CASSFTLGTGGNEQFF
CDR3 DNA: TGTGCCAGCAGCTTCACACTCGGGACAGGGGGCAATGAGCAGTTCTTC

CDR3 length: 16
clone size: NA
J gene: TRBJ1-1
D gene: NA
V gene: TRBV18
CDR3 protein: CASSPSRGASRTEAFF
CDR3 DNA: TGTGCCAGCTCACCATCCCGGGGGGCGAGTAGGACTGAAGCTTTCTTT

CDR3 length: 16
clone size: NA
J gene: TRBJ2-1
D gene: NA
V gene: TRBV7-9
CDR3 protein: CASSLDIRRLRGEQFF
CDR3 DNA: TGTGCCAGCAGCTTAGATATCCGGCGGTTAAGGGGTGAGCAGTTCTTC

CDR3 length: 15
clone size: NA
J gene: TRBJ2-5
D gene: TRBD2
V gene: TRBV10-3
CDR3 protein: CAISGVAGDEETQYF
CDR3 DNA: TGTGCCATCAGTGGAGTAGCGGGAGATGAAGAGACCCAGTACTTC

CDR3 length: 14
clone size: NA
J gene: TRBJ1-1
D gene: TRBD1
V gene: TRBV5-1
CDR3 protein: CASSLEQGASEAFF
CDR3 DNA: TGCGCCAGCAGCTTGGAACAGGGGGCATCTGAAGCTTTCTTT

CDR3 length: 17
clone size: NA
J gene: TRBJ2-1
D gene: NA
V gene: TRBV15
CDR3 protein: CATSRGSLSSSYNEQFF
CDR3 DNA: TGTGCCACCAGCAGAGGGAGTTTGTCTAGCTCCTACAATGAGCAGTTCTTC

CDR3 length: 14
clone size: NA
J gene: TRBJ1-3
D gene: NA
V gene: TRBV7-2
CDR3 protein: CASGAGSSGNTIYF
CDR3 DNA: TGTGCCAGCGGGGCGGGGAGCTCTGGAAACACCATATATTTT

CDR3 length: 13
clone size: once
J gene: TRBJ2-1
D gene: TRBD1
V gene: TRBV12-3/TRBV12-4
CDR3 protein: CASSLDRGNEQFF
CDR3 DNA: TGTGCCAGCAGTTTGGACAGGGGGAATGAGCAGTTCTTC

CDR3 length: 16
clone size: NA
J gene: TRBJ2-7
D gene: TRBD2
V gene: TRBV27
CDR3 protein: CASSSYSGRRAYEQYF
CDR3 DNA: TGTGCCAGCAGTTCCTATAGCGGGAGGCGAGCCTACGAGCAGTACTTC

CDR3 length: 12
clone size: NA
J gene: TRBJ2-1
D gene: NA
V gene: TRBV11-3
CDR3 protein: CASRGRDNEQFF
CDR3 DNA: TGTGCCAGCAGGGGCCGAGACAATGAGCAGTTCTTC

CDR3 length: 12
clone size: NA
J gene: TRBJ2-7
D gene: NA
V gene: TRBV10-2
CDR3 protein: CASSAGNYEQYF
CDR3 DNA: TGCGCCAGCAGTGCCGGGAATTACGAGCAGTACTTC

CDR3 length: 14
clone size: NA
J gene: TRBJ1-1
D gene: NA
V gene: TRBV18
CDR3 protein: CASSPVSVNTEAFF
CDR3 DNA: TGTGCCAGCTCACCAGTGTCAGTGAACACTGAAGCTTTCTTT

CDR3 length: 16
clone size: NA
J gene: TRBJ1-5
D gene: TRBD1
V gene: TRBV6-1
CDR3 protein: CASSDATGGFNQPQHF
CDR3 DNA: TGTGCCAGCAGTGACGCAACAGGGGGCTTCAATCAGCCCCAGCATTTT

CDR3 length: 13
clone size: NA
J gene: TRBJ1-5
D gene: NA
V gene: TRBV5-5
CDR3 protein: CASSSGHRQPQHF
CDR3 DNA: TGTGCCAGCAGCTCGGGACATCGGCAGCCCCAGCATTTT

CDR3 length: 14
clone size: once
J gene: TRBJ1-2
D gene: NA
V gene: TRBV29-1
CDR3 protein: CSVEDRDFYYGYTF
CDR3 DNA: TGCAGCGTTGAAGATAGGGACTTTTACTATGGCTACACCTTC

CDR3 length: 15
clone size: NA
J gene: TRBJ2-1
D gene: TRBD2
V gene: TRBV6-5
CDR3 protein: CASSQTSGFTNEQFF
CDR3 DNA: TGTGCCAGCAGTCAGACTAGCGGGTTTACCAATGAGCAGTTCTTC

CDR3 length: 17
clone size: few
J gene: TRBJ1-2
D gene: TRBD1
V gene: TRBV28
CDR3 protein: CASSGNRGGDPNYGYTF
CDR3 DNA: TGTGCCAGCAGTGGGAACAGGGGGGGGGACCCTAACTATGGCTACACCTTC

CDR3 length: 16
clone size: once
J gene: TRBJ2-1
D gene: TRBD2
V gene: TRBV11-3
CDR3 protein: CASSPSSGTSGNEQFF
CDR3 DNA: TGTGCCAGCAGCCCGTCATCCGGGACTAGCGGGAATGAGCAGTTCTTC

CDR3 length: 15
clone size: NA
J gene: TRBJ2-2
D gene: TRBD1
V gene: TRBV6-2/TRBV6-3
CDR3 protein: CASSYQGAVTGELFF
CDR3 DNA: TGTGCCAGCAGTTACCAGGGGGCGGTCACCGGGGAGCTGTTTTTT

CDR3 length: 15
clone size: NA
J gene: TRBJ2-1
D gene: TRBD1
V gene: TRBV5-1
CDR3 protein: CASSLSGQGLDEQFF
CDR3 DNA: TGCGCCAGCAGCTTGTCGGGACAGGGTTTGGATGAGCAGTTCTTC

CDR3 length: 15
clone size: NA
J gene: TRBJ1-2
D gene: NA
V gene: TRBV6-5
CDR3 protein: CASSAEGVYHFGYTF
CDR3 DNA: TGTGCCAGCAGCGCCGAAGGGGTTTACCACTTTGGCTACACCTTC

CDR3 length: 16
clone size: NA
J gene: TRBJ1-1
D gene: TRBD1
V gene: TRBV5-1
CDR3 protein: CASSFGQGVGDTEAFF
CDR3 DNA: TGCGCCAGCAGCTTCGGACAGGGGGTCGGGGACACTGAAGCTTTCTTT